A single sample gave rise to the 3 T cell receptor beta chains below, sequenced in a study of blood T cell repertoires in COVID-19. Sequencing was performed with immunoSEQ multiplex PCR; in TCRdb, only in-frame clones are kept and a portion is missing. The sample yields fewer than 250,000 clones, about 87% seen once. Sequencing was carried out using PBMCs or T cells enriched from blood (not recorded which). These receptors all stem from a woman aged 30 to 39 with acute COVID-19.

V usage is TRBV4-2 and J usage is TRBJ1-1, with TRBD1 matching over 12 bases. Trimming at V came to 4 bases and at J to 0 bases, leaving 9 bases not matched to a gene. CDR3 length: 18 residues. Germline-derived CDR1 and CDR2 are LGHNA and YNFKEQ. The CDR3, as DNA: TGTGCCAGCAGCCTTTTACCCGGGACAGGGGGCTTGAACACTGAAGCTTTCTTT. Its protein product is CASSLLPGTGGLNTEAFF.

The chain employs TRBV24-1 and TRBJ1-2, with 10 bases aligning to TRBD1. The CDR3 totals 18 residues. The V segment lost 3 bases and the J segment 0 bases; nucleotides outside the gene matches: 9. Germline CDR1 and CDR2: KGHDR and SFDVKD. As DNA, the CDR3 is TGTGCCACCAGTGATGCCGGGACAGGGGCTTCAGCTAACTATGGCTACACCTTC. It specifies CATSDAGTGASANYGYTF.

With respect to this clone: Germline and junction disagree at one end, which may indicate a read error. The chain has TRBV29-1 and TRBJ2-7; D possibly corresponds to TRBD1 (6 bases). The CDR3 is made up of 9 amino acids. Germline lookup yields CDR1 SQVTM and CDR2 ANQGSEA. CDR3 sequence reads: CSGGQGSNF. CDR3 DNA sequence: TGCAGCGGCGGCCAGGGGAGTAACTTC.